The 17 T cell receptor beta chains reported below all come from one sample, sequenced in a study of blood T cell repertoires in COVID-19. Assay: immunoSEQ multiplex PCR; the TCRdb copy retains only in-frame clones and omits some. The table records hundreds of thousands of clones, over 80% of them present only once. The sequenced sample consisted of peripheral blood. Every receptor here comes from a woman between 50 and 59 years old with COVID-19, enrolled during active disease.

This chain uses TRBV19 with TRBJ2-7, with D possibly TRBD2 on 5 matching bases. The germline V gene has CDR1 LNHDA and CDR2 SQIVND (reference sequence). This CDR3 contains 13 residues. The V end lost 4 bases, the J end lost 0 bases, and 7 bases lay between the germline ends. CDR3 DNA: TGTGCCAGTAGTAGAAGCGGCTCCTACGAGCAGTACTTC. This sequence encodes CASSRSGSYEQYF.

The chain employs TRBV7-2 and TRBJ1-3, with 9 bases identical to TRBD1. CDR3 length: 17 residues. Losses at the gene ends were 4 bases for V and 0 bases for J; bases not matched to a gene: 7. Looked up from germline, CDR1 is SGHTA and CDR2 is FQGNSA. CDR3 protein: CASSSRDRVFSGNTIYF. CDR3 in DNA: TGTGCCAGCAGCTCTAGGGACAGGGTGTTCTCTGGAAACACCATATATTTT.

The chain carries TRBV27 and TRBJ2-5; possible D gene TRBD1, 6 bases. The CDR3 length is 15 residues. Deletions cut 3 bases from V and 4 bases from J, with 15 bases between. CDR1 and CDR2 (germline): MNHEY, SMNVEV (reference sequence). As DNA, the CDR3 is TGTGCCAGCAGTTTTGGAACAGGGCAGGGAGAGACCCAGTACTTC. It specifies CASSFGTGQGETQYF.

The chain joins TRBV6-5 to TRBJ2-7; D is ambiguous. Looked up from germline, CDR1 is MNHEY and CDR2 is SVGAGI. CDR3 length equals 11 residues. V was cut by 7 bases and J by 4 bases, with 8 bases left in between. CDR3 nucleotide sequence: TGTGCCAGCATCCAGAAGTACGAGCAGTACTTC. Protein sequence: CASIQKYEQYF.

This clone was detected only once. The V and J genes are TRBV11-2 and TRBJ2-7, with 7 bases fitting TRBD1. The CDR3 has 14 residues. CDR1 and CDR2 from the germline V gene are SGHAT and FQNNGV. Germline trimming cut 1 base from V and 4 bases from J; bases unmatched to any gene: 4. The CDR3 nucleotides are TGTGCCAGCAGCTTAGCGACAGGGCAATACGAGCAGTACTTC. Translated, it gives CASSLATGQYEQYF.

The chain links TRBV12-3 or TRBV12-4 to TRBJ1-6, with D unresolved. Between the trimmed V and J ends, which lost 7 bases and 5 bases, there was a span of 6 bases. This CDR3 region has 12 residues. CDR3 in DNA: TGTGCCAGCACGCGGGATAATTCACCCCTCCACTTT. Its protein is CASTRDNSPLHF.

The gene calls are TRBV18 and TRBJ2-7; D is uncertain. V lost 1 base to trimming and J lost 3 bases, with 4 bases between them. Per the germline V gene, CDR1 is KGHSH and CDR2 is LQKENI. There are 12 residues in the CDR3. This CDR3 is CASSPRSYEQYF. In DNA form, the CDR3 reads TGTGCCAGCTCACCACGTAGCTACGAGCAGTACTTC.

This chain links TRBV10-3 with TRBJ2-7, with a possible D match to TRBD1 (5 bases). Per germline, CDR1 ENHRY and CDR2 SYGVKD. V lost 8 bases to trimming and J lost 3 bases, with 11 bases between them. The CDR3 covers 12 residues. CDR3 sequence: CAIGADGYEQYF. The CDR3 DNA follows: TGTGCCATCGGGGCGGACGGCTACGAGCAGTACTTC.

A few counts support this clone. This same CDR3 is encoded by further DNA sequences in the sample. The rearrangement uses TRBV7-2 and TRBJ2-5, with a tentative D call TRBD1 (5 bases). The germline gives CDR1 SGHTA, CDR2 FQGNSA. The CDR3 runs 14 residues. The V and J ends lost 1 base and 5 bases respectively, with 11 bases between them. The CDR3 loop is CASSLGQGFETQYF. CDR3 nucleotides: TGTGCCAGCAGCTTAGGGCAGGGTTTTGAGACCCAGTACTTC.

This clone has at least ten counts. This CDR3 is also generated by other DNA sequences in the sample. For the CDR3, the DNA is TGTGCCAGCAGTTACGGGACTAGCTCCTACGAGCAGTACTTC. Amino acids: CASSYGTSSYEQYF. V gene TRBV6-5 combines with J gene TRBJ2-7; TRBD2 aligns across 8 bases. CDR1 and CDR2 from the germline V gene are MNHEY and SVGAGI. This CDR3 contains 14 residues. V shed 2 bases and J 0 bases; nucleotides not matched to a gene: 0.

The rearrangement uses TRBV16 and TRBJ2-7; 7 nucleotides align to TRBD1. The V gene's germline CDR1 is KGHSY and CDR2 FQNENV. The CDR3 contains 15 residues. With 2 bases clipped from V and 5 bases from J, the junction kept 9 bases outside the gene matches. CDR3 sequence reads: CASSQIRTGYHEQYF. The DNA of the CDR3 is TGTGCCAGCAGCCAAATTAGGACAGGTTACCACGAGCAGTACTTC.

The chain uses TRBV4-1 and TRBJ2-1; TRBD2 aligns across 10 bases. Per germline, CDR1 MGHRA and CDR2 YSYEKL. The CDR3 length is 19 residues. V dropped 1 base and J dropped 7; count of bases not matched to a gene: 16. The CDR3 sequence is CASSQAYSQRGGIVNEQFF. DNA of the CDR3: TGCGCCAGCAGCCAAGCATATAGTCAGCGGGGGGGTATAGTAAATGAGCAGTTCTTC.

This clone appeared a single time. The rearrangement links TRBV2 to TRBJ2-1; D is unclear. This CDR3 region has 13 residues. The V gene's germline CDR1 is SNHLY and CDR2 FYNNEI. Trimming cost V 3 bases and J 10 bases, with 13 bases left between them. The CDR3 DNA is TGTGCCAGCAGTGAGGAGTTACGCGAGGAGCAGTTCTTC. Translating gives CASSEELREEQFF.

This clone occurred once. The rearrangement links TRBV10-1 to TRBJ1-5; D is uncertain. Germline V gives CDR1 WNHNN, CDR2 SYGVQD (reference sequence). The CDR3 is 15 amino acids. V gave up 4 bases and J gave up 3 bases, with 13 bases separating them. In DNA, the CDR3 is TGCGCCAGCAGTGCAACGGGGAGGGCCAATCAGCCCCAGCATTTT. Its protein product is CASSATGRANQPQHF.

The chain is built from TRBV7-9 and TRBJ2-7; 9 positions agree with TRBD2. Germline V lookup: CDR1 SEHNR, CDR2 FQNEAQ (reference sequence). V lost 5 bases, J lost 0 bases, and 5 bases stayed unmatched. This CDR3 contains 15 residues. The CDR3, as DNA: TGTGCCAGCAGCCGTAAAGCGGGGGGCTCCTACGAGCAGTACTTC. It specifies CASSRKAGGSYEQYF.

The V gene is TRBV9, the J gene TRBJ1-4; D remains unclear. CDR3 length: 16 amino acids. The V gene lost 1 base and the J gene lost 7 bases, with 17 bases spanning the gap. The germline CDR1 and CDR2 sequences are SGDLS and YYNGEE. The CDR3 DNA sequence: TGTGCCAGCAGCGTATACCCGGTCGACTCGGGTGAAAAACTGTTTTTT. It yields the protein CASSVYPVDSGEKLFF. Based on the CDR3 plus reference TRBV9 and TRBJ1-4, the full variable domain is DSGVTQTPKHLITATGQRVTLRCSPRSGDLSVYWYQQSLDQGLQFLIQYYNGEERAKGNILERFSAQQFPDLHSELNLSSLELGDSALYFCASSVYPVDSGEKLFFGSGTQLSVL.

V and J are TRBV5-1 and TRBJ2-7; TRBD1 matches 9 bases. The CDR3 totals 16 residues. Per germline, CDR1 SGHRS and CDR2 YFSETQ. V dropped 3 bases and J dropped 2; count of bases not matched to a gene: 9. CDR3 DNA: TGCGCCAGCAGCTGGGGAGGGACAGGGAATACCTACGAGCAGTACTTC. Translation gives CASSWGGTGNTYEQYF. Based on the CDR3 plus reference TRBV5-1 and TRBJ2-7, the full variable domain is KAGVTQTPRYLIKTRGQQVTLSCSPISGHRSVSWYQQTPGQGLQFLFEYFSETQRNKGNFPGRFSGRQFSNSRSEMNVSTLELGDSALYLCASSWGGTGNTYEQYFGPGTRLTVT.